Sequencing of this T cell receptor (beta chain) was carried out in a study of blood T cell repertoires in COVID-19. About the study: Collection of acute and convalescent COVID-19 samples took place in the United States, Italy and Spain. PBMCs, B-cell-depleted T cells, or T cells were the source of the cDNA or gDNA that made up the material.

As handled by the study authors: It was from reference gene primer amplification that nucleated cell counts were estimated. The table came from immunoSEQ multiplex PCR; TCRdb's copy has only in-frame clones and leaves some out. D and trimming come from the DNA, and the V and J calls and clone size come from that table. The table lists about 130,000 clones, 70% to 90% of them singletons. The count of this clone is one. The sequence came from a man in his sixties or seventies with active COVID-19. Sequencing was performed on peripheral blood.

Written as DNA, the CDR3 is TGTGCCAGCACCACCGTTGGGGCGAACACTGAAGCTTTCTTT. It translates to CASTTVGANTEAFF. This rearrangement joins TRBV6-5 to TRBJ1-1, with D tentatively TRBD1 (5 bases). Trimming took off 7 bases at V and 1 base at J, with 13 bases between the two ends. The CDR3 runs 14 residues. CDR1 and CDR2 (germline): MNHEY, SVGAGI.